Following are 4 T cell receptor beta chains from one sample sequenced in a study of spatial heterogeneity in lung cancer. Documented time point: sample taken at primary tumor resection. Sequencing was performed on whole RNA extracted from tumor and nontumor lung tissue, or from frozen PBMC, and the material was left unsorted. TCRdb processed the 5' RACE reads anew with MiXCR; each CDR3 protein has one entry. This table holds roughly 80,000 distinct CDR3 sequences, 10% to 15% found once. The sequencing here drew on PBMCs, taken at surgery. Source of these receptors: a male donor with early-stage non-small cell lung cancer.

This chain joins TRBV19 and TRBJ2-7; 7 bases line up with TRBD1. Germline CDR1 LNHDA, CDR2 SQIVND (reference sequence). This CDR3 spans 15 amino acids. V was clipped by 4 bases and J by 0 bases; unmatched bases: 6. The DNA for the CDR3 is TGTGCCAGTAGTACGGGACAGAGTAGCTCCTACGAGCAGTACTTC. Its translation is CASSTGQSSSYEQYF.

This clonotype was seen at least ten times. The chain joins TRBV5-6 to TRBJ2-7; 9 nucleotides match TRBD1. The CDR3 loop spans 14 amino acids. Germline CDR1 is SGHDT and CDR2 is YYEEEE. Trimming took 5 bases from V and 5 from J; bases not matched to a gene: 8. The CDR3 reads CASRGGTGIDEQYF. The CDR3 DNA reads TGTGCCAGCAGAGGAGGGACAGGGATCGACGAGCAGTACTTC.

In regard to this clonotype: At one of its ends the junction is not consistent with the germline gene, which may arise from a read error. The rearrangement joins TRBV3-1 to TRBJ1-2; 7 positions agree with TRBD1. In germline, CDR1 is LGHDT, CDR2 YNNKEL (reference sequence). There are 11 residues in the CDR3. Written as DNA, the CDR3 is TGTGCCAGCAGCCAAGATACAGGGGTTCTCTTC. It yields the protein CASSQDTGVLF.

The genes are TRBV20-1 and TRBJ2-7; 12 nucleotides align to TRBD2. CDR1 and CDR2 from the germline V gene are DFQATT and SNEGSKA (reference sequence). The CDR3 is 15 amino acids. With 5 bases clipped from V and 7 bases from J, the junction kept 12 bases outside the gene matches. CDR3 loop: CSAHDPSGGAKEQYF. In DNA, the CDR3 is TGCAGTGCTCACGACCCTAGCGGGGGGGCCAAGGAGCAGTACTTC.